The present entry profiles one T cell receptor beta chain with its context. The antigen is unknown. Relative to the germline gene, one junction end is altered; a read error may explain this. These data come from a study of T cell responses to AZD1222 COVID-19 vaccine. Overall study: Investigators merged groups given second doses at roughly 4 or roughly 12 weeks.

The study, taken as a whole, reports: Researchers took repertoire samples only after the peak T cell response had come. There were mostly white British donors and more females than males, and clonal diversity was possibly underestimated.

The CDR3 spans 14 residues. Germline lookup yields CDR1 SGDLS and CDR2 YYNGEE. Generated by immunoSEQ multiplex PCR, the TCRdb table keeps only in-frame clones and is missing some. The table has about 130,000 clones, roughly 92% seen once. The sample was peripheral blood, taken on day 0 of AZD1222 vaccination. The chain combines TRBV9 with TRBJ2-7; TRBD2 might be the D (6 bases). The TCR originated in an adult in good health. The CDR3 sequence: CASSDRLEPFSRGF. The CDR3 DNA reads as TGTGCCAGCAGCGACCGACTAGAACCCTTTTCTAGGGGCTTC.